These 14 T cell receptor beta chains share one sample of origin, sequenced in a study of T cell responses to AZD1222 COVID-19 vaccine. TCRdb's table, derived via immunoSEQ multiplex PCR, lists solely in-frame clones and lacks some. The sample carries 70,000 to 95,000 clones, roughly 89% recorded once. The sample in question was peripheral blood, obtained on day 0 of MenACWY control vaccination. The receptors here all came from an adult in good health.

DNA for the CDR3: TGTGCCAGCAGCTTAGAGACGGGGCCGGACTACGAGCAGTACTTC. Encoded protein: CASSLETGPDYEQYF. The chain uses TRBV11-2 and TRBJ2-7; the D gene could be TRBD1 or TRBD2 (5 bases each). From germline, CDR1 is SGHAT and CDR2 FQNNGV. V shed 0 bases and J shed 3 bases, with 12 bases lying between them. The CDR3 extends over 15 amino acids.

The rearrangement uses TRBV24-1 and TRBJ2-2; 8 bases line up with TRBD2. This CDR3 region has 14 residues. Germline V gene data show CDR1 as KGHDR and CDR2 as SFDVKD. J lost 5 bases, V lost 7 bases, and 5 bases had no gene match. CDR3 amino acids: CATSREGGTGELFF. The CDR3 DNA follows: TGTGCCACCAGCCGGGAGGGTGGAACCGGGGAGCTGTTTTTT.

V usage is TRBV11-3 and J usage is TRBJ2-5; D may be TRBD2 (6 bases). Germline CDR1 SGHNT, CDR2 YENEEA. V shed 4 bases and J shed 5 bases, with 14 bases lying between them. This CDR3 has 14 amino acids. This CDR3 is CASSSGLLEETQYF. As DNA, the CDR3 is TGTGCCAGCAGCTCGGGACTGCTTGAGGAGACCCAGTACTTC.

This chain links TRBV11-3 with TRBJ2-1; D tentatively reads TRBD1 or TRBD2 (6 bases each). This CDR3 contains 15 residues. Trimming pared 0 bases from V and 6 bases from J, leaving 12 bases between. Germline V gene data show CDR1 as SGHNT and CDR2 as YENEEA. The CDR3 spells CASSLEGGHFNEQFF. CDR3 nucleotide sequence: TGTGCCAGCAGCTTAGAGGGGGGCCACTTCAATGAGCAGTTCTTC. The full variable domain, in which reference TRBV11-3 and TRBJ2-1 provide the parts outside the CDR3, is EAGVVQSPRYKIIEKKQPVAFWCNPISGHNTLYWYLQNLGQGPELLIRYENEEAVDDSQLPKDRFSAERLKGVDSTLKIQPAELGDSAVYLCASSLEGGHFNEQFFGPGTRLTVL.

The sample holds a few counts of this clone. This chain joins TRBV6-5 and TRBJ2-1; perhaps TRBD1 as D (5 bases). This CDR3 is 13 amino acids long. CDR1 is MNHEY, CDR2 SVGAGI, per germline. The ends were cut back, 7 bases at V and 4 bases at J, with 11 bases in the middle. CDR3 in amino acids: CASKTAGYNEQFF. The CDR3 DNA follows: TGTGCCAGCAAGACAGCAGGGTACAATGAGCAGTTCTTC.

This chain links TRBV5-6 with TRBJ1-2, with 10 bases aligning to TRBD1. Germline V gives CDR1 SGHDT, CDR2 YYEEEE. The CDR3 extends over 15 amino acids. V was pared by 2 bases and J by 6 bases, with 7 bases of the junction left unmatched. The CDR3 DNA is TGTGCCAGCAGCTTTCCCGAGACAGGGGGCGATGGCTACACCTTC. Translation gives CASSFPETGGDGYTF.

J is TRBJ1-2 and V is TRBV7-2; tentatively, D is TRBD1 (5 bases). The CDR3 length is 13 residues. V lost 3 bases, J lost 8 bases, and 13 bases lay in between. Germline V CDR1 and CDR2: SGHTA, FQGNSA. The CDR3 DNA follows: TGTGCCAGCAGCTTTCGGGACCTTGGCGGCTACACCTTC. The encoded protein is CASSFRDLGGYTF.

This chain connects TRBV29-1 to TRBJ2-3; D may correspond to TRBD1 or TRBD2 (6 bases each). The ends were cut back, 1 base at V and 2 bases at J, with 16 bases in the middle. CDR3 length: 16 residues. Germline V CDR1 and CDR2: SQVTM, ANQGSEA. For the CDR3, the DNA is TGCAGCGTTGAAGGCGGGGACACTACAATCACAGATACGCAGTATTTT. This translates into CSVEGGDTTITDTQYF.

The rearrangement links TRBV27 to TRBJ1-2; 9 bases are shared with TRBD1. The ends lost 5 bases at V and 2 bases at J; junction bases unmatched: 3. CDR3 length: 14 amino acids. Germline values: CDR1 MNHEY, CDR2 SMNVEV (reference sequence). CDR3 in amino acids: CASSHGTGNYGYTF. The CDR3 DNA follows: TGTGCCAGCAGTCATGGGACAGGGAACTATGGCTACACCTTC.

This chain links TRBV28 with TRBJ2-3, with no clear D. CDR1 and CDR2 (germline): MDHEN, SYDVKM. V dropped 2 bases and J dropped 2 bases, with 2 bases sitting between them. CDR3 length equals 12 residues. The CDR3 DNA reads as TGTGCCAGCAGTTTAACCACAGATACGCAGTATTTT. Protein: CASSLTTDTQYF.

The rearrangement uses TRBV19 and TRBJ1-2; D might be TRBD1 (5 bases). The CDR3 contains 14 residues. Per germline, CDR1 LNHDA and CDR2 SQIVND (reference sequence). The V end lost 5 bases, the J end lost 4 bases, and 14 bases lay between the germline ends. CDR3 amino acids: CASSDQGRRYGYTF. The CDR3 region has the DNA TGTGCCAGTAGTGATCAGGGTCGTCGCTATGGCTACACCTTC.

A single count supports this clone. This chain joins TRBV3-1 (or the pseudogene TRBV3-2) and TRBJ2-3, with 7 bases that match TRBD2. After removal of 6 bases from V and 0 bases from J, the junction contained 9 bases not matched to a gene. Germline-derived CDR1 and CDR2 are LGHDT and YNNKEL (reference sequence). The CDR3 totals 16 residues. The CDR3 DNA is TGTGCCAGCAGTTCTTTACTAGCGCTAAGCACAGATACGCAGTATTTT. This codes for CASSSLLALSTDTQYF.

This clone was counted only a few times. The chain has TRBV6-5 and TRBJ1-5; no reliable D call. Between the trimmed V and J ends, which lost 6 bases and 6 bases, there was a span of 15 bases. CDR1 is MNHEY, CDR2 SVGAGI, per germline. This CDR3 spans 14 amino acids. The CDR3 nucleotides are TGTGCCAGCAGCTACGGACTCGGAGGTCAGCCCCAGCATTTT. Translated: CASSYGLGGQPQHF.

The rearrangement links TRBV5-1 to TRBJ2-3; D uncertain. Germline values: CDR1 SGHRS, CDR2 YFSETQ. Trimming left V 2 bases short and J 0 bases short, with 13 bases between. This CDR3 is 16 amino acids long. The CDR3: CASSFLRQTSTDTQYF. As DNA, the CDR3 is TGCGCCAGCAGCTTCCTTAGGCAGACTAGCACAGATACGCAGTATTTT.